These 10 T cell receptor beta chains came from one sample sequenced in a study of T-cell reconstitution after alpha-beta-depleted transplantation in children. Preparation of the TCRbeta library used unique molecular identifiers. TCRdb re-analysed the PCR reads in MiXCR, keeping a single row per CDR3 protein. The sample has around 800,000 distinct CDR3 sequences, 15% to 20% seen once. This sample comprised PBMCs, mostly from graft donor cells, obtained 360 days after TCRalphabeta/CD19-depleted stem cell transplant. These receptor sequences come from a male patient younger than 18 who had a stem cell transplant for acute lymphoblastic leukemia, so the T cells may come from the graft donor.

This clonotype was counted a few times. This chain uses TRBV15 with TRBJ1-2, with unresolved D. Deletions cut 6 bases from V and 4 bases from J, with 12 bases between. CDR1 is LNHNV and CDR2 is YYDKDF in the germline V gene (reference sequence). The CDR3 is 13 residues long. CDR3 in amino acids: CATRTRLSYGYTF. For the CDR3, the DNA is TGTGCCACCAGGACCCGGCTATCCTATGGCTACACCTTC.

At least ten counts were recorded for this clonotype. The rearrangement uses TRBV24-1 and TRBJ1-5; no reliable D call. Trimming pared 1 base from V and 4 bases from J, leaving 10 bases between. Germline V gene data show CDR1 as KGHDR and CDR2 as SFDVKD. The length of the CDR3 is 15 residues. As DNA, the CDR3 is TGTGCCACCAGTGATTTCCGTCCGAAGAATCAGCCCCAGCATTTT. This encodes CATSDFRPKNQPQHF.

The rearrangement joins TRBV7-9 to TRBJ2-1, with a weak D call TRBD2 (5 bases). V was clipped by 7 bases and J by 7 bases, with 23 bases between them. Germline loops: CDR1 SEHNR, CDR2 FQNEAQ (reference sequence). This CDR3 is 16 amino acids long. The DNA for the CDR3 is TGTGCCAGCAACCCCACTCTGGCTAGCCGTAAGAATGAGCAGTTCTTC. Its protein is CASNPTLASRKNEQFF.

The gene calls are TRBV2 and TRBJ2-1; TRBD1 might be the D (5 bases). Germline CDR1 reads SNHLY; CDR2 reads FYNNEI. The length of the CDR3 is 15 residues. V was clipped by 5 bases and J by 1 base, with 12 bases between them. The CDR3 spells CASSSDSLSYNEQFF. CDR3 in DNA: TGTGCCAGCAGTTCTGACAGCCTATCCTACAATGAGCAGTTCTTC.

This CDR3 reads CASKLPSGGGSKTGELFF. CDR3 bases: TGTGCCAGCAAGTTGCCTAGCGGAGGGGGGTCAAAGACCGGGGAGCTGTTTTTT. The chain carries TRBV2 and TRBJ2-2; tentative D call: TRBD2 (7 bases). Trimming stripped 7 bases from V and 5 bases from J, with 26 bases between. Germline assignment: CDR1 SNHLY and CDR2 FYNNEI. CDR3 length equals 18 residues.

In this sample, this clonotype turned up many times. J is TRBJ2-1 and V is TRBV29-1; D is ambiguous. Germline loops: CDR1 SQVTM, CDR2 ANQGSEA. V was cut by 5 bases and J by 6 bases, with 2 bases left in between. This CDR3 has 9 residues. In nucleotides, the CDR3 is TGCAGCGTTCCCAATGAGCAGTTCTTC. This translates into CSVPNEQFF.

This chain links TRBV5-1 with TRBJ2-7; 9 bases fit TRBD2. Germline trimming cut 0 bases from V and 1 base from J; bases unmatched to any gene: 8. Germline-derived CDR1 and CDR2 are SGHRS and YFSETQ. The CDR3 runs 17 residues. The DNA for the CDR3 is TGCGCCAGCAGCTTGGTGAGGGCTAGCGGGGATTCCTACGAGCAGTACTTC. Residues: CASSLVRASGDSYEQYF. Using reference TRBV5-1 and TRBJ2-7 for the parts outside the CDR3, the full variable domain is KAGVTQTPRYLIKTRGQQVTLSCSPISGHRSVSWYQQTPGQGLQFLFEYFSETQRNKGNFPGRFSGRQFSNSRSEMNVSTLELGDSALYLCASSLVRASGDSYEQYFGPGTRLTVT.

This clonotype was detected only a few times. The chain joins TRBV4-2 to TRBJ2-7; TRBD2 matches 11 bases. CDR3 length equals 16 residues. With 5 bases clipped from V and 3 bases from J, the junction kept 9 bases outside the gene matches. The germline gives CDR1 LGHNA, CDR2 YNFKEQ. The CDR3: CASSWLAGGPSYEQYF. The CDR3 coding sequence is TGTGCCAGCAGCTGGTTAGCGGGAGGGCCTAGCTACGAGCAGTACTTC.

The chain has TRBV12-3 or TRBV12-4 and TRBJ2-7, with 8 bases identical to TRBD1. CDR3 length: 14 residues. Germline trimming cut 5 bases from V and 2 bases from J; bases unmatched to any gene: 5. The CDR3 here is CASSPEDRAYEQYF. CDR3 DNA: TGTGCCAGCAGTCCGGAGGACAGGGCCTACGAGCAGTACTTC.

This clonotype was counted only a few times. The chain carries TRBV6-1 and TRBJ2-7, with 9 bases lining up with TRBD2. Germline loops: CDR1 MNHNS, CDR2 SASEGT. The trim removed 6 bases at V and 4 bases at J, leaving 10 bases unmatched. This CDR3 has 15 residues. CDR3 amino acids: CASSSSGRGGYEQYF. CDR3 in DNA: TGTGCCAGCAGCAGTAGCGGGCGGGGGGGATACGAGCAGTACTTC.